This entry features one T cell receptor beta chain sequence. The source of the sample is a study of blood T cell repertoires in COVID-19. V was pared by 7 bases and J by 0 bases, with 2 bases of the junction left unmatched. The CDR3 sequence is 13 residues long. The germline V gene has CDR1 KGHSH and CDR2 LQKENI. Under the authors' procedure: Nucleated cell number was recorded as an estimate derived from reference gene primer amplification. The protocol was immunoSEQ multiplex PCR, while the TCRdb copy is restricted to in-frame clones and leaves out a portion. The V and J calls and the clone size are those of that table, but D and trimming were determined from the DNA. This sample has tens of thousands of clones, with over 65% found just once.

The TCR originated in a woman between 65 and 79 years old with acute or convalescent COVID-19. The V gene is TRBV18, the J gene TRBJ1-1; 7 bases agree with TRBD1. The sample consisted of peripheral blood. In DNA form, the CDR3 reads TGTGCCAGCTACGGACAGGTGAACACTGAAGCTTTCTTT. It specifies CASYGQVNTEAFF.